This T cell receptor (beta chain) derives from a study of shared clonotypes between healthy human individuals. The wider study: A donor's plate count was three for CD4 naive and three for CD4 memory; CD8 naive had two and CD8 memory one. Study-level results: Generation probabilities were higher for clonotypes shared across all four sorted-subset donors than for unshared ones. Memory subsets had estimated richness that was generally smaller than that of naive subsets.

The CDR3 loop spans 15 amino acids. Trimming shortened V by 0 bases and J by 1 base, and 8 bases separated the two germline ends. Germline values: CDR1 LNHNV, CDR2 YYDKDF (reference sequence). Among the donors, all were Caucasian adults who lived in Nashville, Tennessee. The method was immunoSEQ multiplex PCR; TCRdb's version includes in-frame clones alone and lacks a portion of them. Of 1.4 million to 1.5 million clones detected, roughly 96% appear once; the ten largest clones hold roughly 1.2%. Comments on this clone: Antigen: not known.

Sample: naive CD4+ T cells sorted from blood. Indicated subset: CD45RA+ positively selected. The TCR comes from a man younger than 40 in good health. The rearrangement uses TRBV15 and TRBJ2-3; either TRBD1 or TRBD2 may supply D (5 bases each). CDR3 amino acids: CATSRERGRTDTQYF. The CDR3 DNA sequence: TGTGCCACCAGCAGAGAAAGGGGACGCACAGATACGCAGTATTTT.